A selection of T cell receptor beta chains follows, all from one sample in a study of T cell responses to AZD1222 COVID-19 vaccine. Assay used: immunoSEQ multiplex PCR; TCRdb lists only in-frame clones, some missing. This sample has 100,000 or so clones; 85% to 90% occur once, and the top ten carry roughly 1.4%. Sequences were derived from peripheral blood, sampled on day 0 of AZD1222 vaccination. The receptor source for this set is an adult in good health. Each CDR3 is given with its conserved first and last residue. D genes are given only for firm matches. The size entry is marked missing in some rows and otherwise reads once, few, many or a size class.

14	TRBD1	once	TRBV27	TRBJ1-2	TGTGCCAGCAGTGAGGGGACAGAGACGGATGGCTACACCTTC	CASSEGTETDGYTF
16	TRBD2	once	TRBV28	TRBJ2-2	TGTGCCAGCAGTTTAGGGGGGGAGGGCCACACCGGGGAGCTGTTTTTT	CASSLGGEGHTGELFF
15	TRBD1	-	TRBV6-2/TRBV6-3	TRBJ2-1	TGTGCCAGCAGTACCGGACAGGGAACCTACAATGAGCAGTTCTTC	CASSTGQGTYNEQFF
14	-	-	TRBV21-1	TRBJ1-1	TGTGCCAGCAGCAAAGCAATGAGAAACACTGAAGCTTTCTTT	CASSKAMRNTEAFF
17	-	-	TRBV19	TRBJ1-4	TGTGCCAGTAGGGAGAGGGGCGCCGCGACGAATAATGAAAAACTGTTTTTT	CASRERGAATNNEKLFF
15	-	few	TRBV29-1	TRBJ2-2	TGCAGCGCGGGGGCCGGGACCGGTGTGACCGGGGAGCTGTTTTTT	CSAGAGTGVTGELFF
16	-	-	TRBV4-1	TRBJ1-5	TGCGCCAGCAGCCAAGATGGGGGGTTAGGGAATCAGCCCCAGCATTTT	CASSQDGGLGNQPQHF
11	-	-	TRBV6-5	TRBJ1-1	TGTGCCAGCACAGAGAACACTGAAGCTTTCTTT	CASTENTEAFF
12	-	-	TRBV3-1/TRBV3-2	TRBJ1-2	TGTGCCAGCAGCCACCGTGAGTATGGCTACACCTTC	CASSHREYGYTF
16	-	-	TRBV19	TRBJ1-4	TGTGCCAGTAGTATACCCGCTGGGGGGAATAATGAAAAACTGTTTTTT	CASSIPAGGNNEKLFF
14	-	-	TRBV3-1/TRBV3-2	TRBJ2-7	TGTGCCAGCGGAAAACAGGTCTCCTCCTACGAGCAGTACTTC	CASGKQVSSYEQYF
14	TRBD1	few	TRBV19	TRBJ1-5	TGTGCCAGTAGCTTACAGGGGGCTTATCAGCCCCAGCATTTT	CASSLQGAYQPQHF
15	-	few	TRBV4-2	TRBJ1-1	TGTGCCAGCAGCCAAGAGGACGGGGGGAACACTGAAGCTTTCTTT	CASSQEDGGNTEAFF
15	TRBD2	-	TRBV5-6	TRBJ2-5	TGTGCCAGCAGCTTGGGCCTAGCGGGACTGAAGACCCAGTACTTC	CASSLGLAGLKTQYF
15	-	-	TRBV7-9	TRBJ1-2	TGTGCCAGCAGCTTCCCCAGGGAGGCTAACTATGGCTACACCTTC	CASSFPREANYGYTF
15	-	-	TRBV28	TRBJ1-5	TGTGCCAGCACCCCGACCGATAAACAGGAATTGTCCCAGCATTTT	CASTPTDKQELSQHF
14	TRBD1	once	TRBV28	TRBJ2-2	TGTGCCAGCGGACAGGGGGCTTACACCGGGGAGCTGTTTTTT	CASGQGAYTGELFF
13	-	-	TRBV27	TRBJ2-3	TGTGCCAGCAGTTTAATGAGCACAGATACGCAGTATTTT	CASSLMSTDTQYF
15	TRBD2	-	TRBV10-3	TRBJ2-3	TGTGCCATCAGTAGACTAGCGGGAGGGCCAGATACGCAGTATTTT	CAISRLAGGPDTQYF
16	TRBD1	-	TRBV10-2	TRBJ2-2	TGCGCCAGCAGTGAGTGGGGGCAGGGGGCTACCGGGGAGCTGTTTTTT	CASSEWGQGATGELFF
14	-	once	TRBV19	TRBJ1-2	TGTGCCAGTAGTACTGTCTGGCAGGGTCATGGCTACACCTTC	CASSTVWQGHGYTF
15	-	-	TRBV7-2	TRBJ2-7	TGTGCCAGCAGCGGGGGGACGGGCGCGCCCTACGAGCAGTACTTC	CASSGGTGAPYEQYF
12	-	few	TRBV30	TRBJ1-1	TGTGCCTGGAGCCTAACAGGAGATGAAGCTTTCTTT	CAWSLTGDEAFF
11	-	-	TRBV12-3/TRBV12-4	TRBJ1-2	TGTGCCAGCAGCCAAAGTTATGGCTACACCTTC	CASSQSYGYTF
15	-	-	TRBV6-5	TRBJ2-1	TGTGCCAGCAGTTACTCGGACTGGTCCTACAATGAGCAGTTCTTC	CASSYSDWSYNEQFF
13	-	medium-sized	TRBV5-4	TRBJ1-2	TGTGCCAGCAGCTCAAGCGGCTATGATGGCTACACCTTC	CASSSSGYDGYTF
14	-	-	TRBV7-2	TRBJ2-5	TGTGCCAGCAGCTTCGGGACTTCACAAGAGACCCAGTACTTC	CASSFGTSQETQYF
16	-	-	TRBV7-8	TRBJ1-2	TGTGCCAGCAGGCTGGGGGCAGGAACTCCTAACTATGGCTACACCTTC	CASRLGAGTPNYGYTF
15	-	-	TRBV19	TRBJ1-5	TGTGCCAGTAGTCAGTCGGGCAGGGGAAATCAGCCCCAGCATTTT	CASSQSGRGNQPQHF
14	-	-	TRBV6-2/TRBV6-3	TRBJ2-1	TGTGCCAGCAGTTACTCGAGGTTGTACAATGAGCAGTTCTTC	CASSYSRLYNEQFF
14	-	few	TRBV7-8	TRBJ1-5	TGTGCCAGCAGCGAGGGGCGGAGTAATCAGCCCCAGCATTTT	CASSEGRSNQPQHF
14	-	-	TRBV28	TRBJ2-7	TGTGCCAGCAGTTTACAAACCCGCTCCTACGAGCAGTACTTC	CASSLQTRSYEQYF
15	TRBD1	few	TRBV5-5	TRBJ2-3	TGTGCCAGCAGCCCTCAGGGACAGGGTTCAGATACGCAGTATTTT	CASSPQGQGSDTQYF
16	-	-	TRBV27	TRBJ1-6	TGTGCCAGCAGCTCCAAGGGACGGCTATATAATTCACCCCTCCACTTT	CASSSKGRLYNSPLHF
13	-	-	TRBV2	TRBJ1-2	TGTGCCAGCAGCGCATACAGGGCAGGGGGCTACACCTTC	CASSAYRAGGYTF
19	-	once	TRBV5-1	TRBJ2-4	TGCGCCAGCAGCTTGCTGAGGGGAGGGGGCGAGCAGGCCAAAAACATTCAGTACTTC	CASSLLRGGGEQAKNIQYF
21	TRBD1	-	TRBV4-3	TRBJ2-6	TGCGCCAGCAGCCAAGACTCCGGACAGGGGCTGACTCTCTCTGGGGCCAACGTCCTGACTTTC	CASSQDSGQGLTLSGANVLTF
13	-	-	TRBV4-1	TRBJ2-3	TGCGCCAGCAGCCAAGCTGGGACAGATACGCAGTATTTT	CASSQAGTDTQYF
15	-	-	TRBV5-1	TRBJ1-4	TGCGCCAGCAGCTCTTCAGGTCGAACTAATGAAAAACTGTTTTTT	CASSSSGRTNEKLFF